A selection of T cell receptor beta chains follows, all from one sample in a study of blood T cell repertoires in COVID-19. The method was immunoSEQ multiplex PCR; TCRdb's version includes in-frame clones alone and lacks a portion of them. The sample lists fewer than 250,000 clones, roughly four fifths seen once, with around 4.7% in the top ten. What was sequenced was peripheral blood. The receptors here all came from a woman in her seventies with acute or convalescent COVID-19. The CDR3 runs from the conserved cysteine through the conserved F or W. Each record gives: D gene, J gene, V gene, clone size, CDR3 DNA, CDR3 protein. A D gene is named only where the DNA matches it firmly. Clone size is not always given. Where it is, it says once, few, many or a class for expanded clones.

TRBD1	TRBJ1-5	TRBV18	-	TGTGCCAGCTCACCGGGACAGAATAGCAATCAGCCCCAGCATTTT	CASSPGQNSNQPQHF
-	TRBJ1-3	TRBV18	-	TGTGCCAGCTCACCCCCGTCCCTCTCTGGAAACACCATATATTTT	CASSPPSLSGNTIYF
TRBD2	TRBJ2-3	TRBV5-4	-	TGTGCCAGCAGCTCGAACCGGGGGGTTGCGGATACGCAGTATTTT	CASSSNRGVADTQYF
-	TRBJ1-3	TRBV21-1	few	TGTGCCAGCCCCTACAGGGATGGAAACACCATATATTTT	CASPYRDGNTIYF
-	TRBJ1-1	TRBV2	-	TGTGCCAGCAGTCAAGGAAGGGGGAACACTGAAGCTTTCTTT	CASSQGRGNTEAFF
TRBD2	TRBJ2-1	TRBV28	few	TGTGCCAGCAGTCCCGGGGGACTAGTGACCCTCAATGAGCAGTTCTTC	CASSPGGLVTLNEQFF
TRBD1	TRBJ1-3	TRBV2	-	TGTGCCAGCAGTGGCTCGACAGGGGCCTCTGGAAACACCATATATTTT	CASSGSTGASGNTIYF
TRBD1	TRBJ1-1	TRBV6-6	-	TGTGCCAGCAGTTCAGAGGGACAGTGGTCCTACACTGAAGCTTTCTTT	CASSSEGQWSYTEAFF
-	TRBJ1-1	TRBV6-5	-	TGTGCCAGCAGTTACGGGTTAGGGGTGAACACTGAAGCTTTCTTT	CASSYGLGVNTEAFF
-	TRBJ1-1	TRBV6-5	once	TGTGCCAGCAGTTACGACCCGGGTGGGAACACTGAAGCTTTCTTT	CASSYDPGGNTEAFF
TRBD1	TRBJ2-2	TRBV6-2/TRBV6-3	-	TGTGCCAGCAGTAACCCACAGGGGGCTAACACCGGGGAGCTGTTTTTT	CASSNPQGANTGELFF
-	TRBJ2-7	TRBV19	-	TGTGCCAGTAGCCCGACAGGCCTCTACGAGCAGTACTTC	CASSPTGLYEQYF
-	TRBJ2-1	TRBV14	-	TGTGCCAGCAGCCAATTGGGTAGCGGTAAACAAGGCGGTGAGCAGTTCTTC	CASSQLGSGKQGGEQFF
-	TRBJ2-7	TRBV19	-	TGTGCCAGTAGTATAACGGGTGGAGAGGGCTACGAGCAGTACTTC	CASSITGGEGYEQYF
-	TRBJ1-3	TRBV9	-	TGTGCCAGCAGCGGGGGGATTTTGGACGGAGGGTCTGGAAACACCATATATTTT	CASSGGILDGGSGNTIYF
TRBD1	TRBJ1-1	TRBV7-9	-	TGTGCCAGCCGCATTCGGACAGGGAACACTGAAGCTTTCTTT	CASRIRTGNTEAFF
TRBD1	TRBJ1-4	TRBV19	-	TGTGCCAGTAGTACGGACAGGGGAGCTACAACTAATGAAAAACTGTTTTTT	CASSTDRGATTNEKLFF
-	TRBJ2-5	TRBV5-6	-	TGTGCCAGCAGCTTGGCAGGGGTAGAGACCCAGTACTTC	CASSLAGVETQYF
TRBD1	TRBJ2-7	TRBV6-5	-	TGTGCCAGCGGACAGGGGAACCCCTACGAGCAGTACTTC	CASGQGNPYEQYF
-	TRBJ2-5	TRBV6-5	-	TGTGCCAGCAGTTACGGACAGTTCCAAGAGACCCAGTACTTC	CASSYGQFQETQYF
-	TRBJ1-5	TRBV5-1	-	TGCGCTAGCAGCTTGGACGGTTATAGCAATCAGCCCCAGCATTTT	CASSLDGYSNQPQHF
-	TRBJ1-3	TRBV5-1	-	TGCGCCAGCAGCTTCGGATCGGGGATGAACTCTGGAAACACCATATATTTT	CASSFGSGMNSGNTIYF
-	TRBJ2-1	TRBV7-2	-	TGTGCCAGCAGCCTCGGACTTAACCCCCATGAGCAGTTCTTC	CASSLGLNPHEQFF
TRBD1	TRBJ2-7	TRBV15	-	TGTGCCACCAGCAGGCGGATTCAAGCAGGGGGCGCCCCCTACGAGCAGTACTTC	CATSRRIQAGGAPYEQYF
TRBD1	TRBJ2-5	TRBV9	-	TGTGCCAGCAGCCCTGGACAGGGGGCAAGAGAGACCCAGTACTTC	CASSPGQGARETQYF
-	TRBJ1-1	TRBV4-2	-	TGTGCCAGCAGCCAAGACTTTCAGGGTACCACTGAAGCTTTCTTT	CASSQDFQGTTEAFF
-	TRBJ1-2	TRBV12-2	-	TGTGCAAGTCGCTTAGCCCTTTCACGGACCGGGACAGTGTGTGGCTACACCTTC	CASRLALSRTGTVCGYTF
TRBD2	TRBJ2-2	TRBV10-3	-	TGTGCCACCGCTCCTAGCGGGGACCGACCCGGGGAGCTGTTTTTT	CATAPSGDRPGELFF
TRBD1	TRBJ2-5	TRBV7-2	few	TGTGCCAGCAGTTTGGACAGGGAAGAGACCCAGTACTTC	CASSLDREETQYF
-	TRBJ1-6	TRBV4-1	-	TGCGCCAGCAGCCAATTGAGCTCCTATAATTCACCCCTCCACTTT	CASSQLSSYNSPLHF
-	TRBJ1-2	TRBV13	-	TGTGCCAGCCGCTTCCGGGGGGGAGACGCATCGGTCAGGGGCTACACCTTC	CASRFRGGDASVRGYTF
-	TRBJ1-2	TRBV10-3	-	TGTGCCATCAGTGAAAGCACGCTTGGCTACACCTTC	CAISESTLGYTF
TRBD1	TRBJ1-1	TRBV11-3	-	TGTGCCAGCAGCTTAGACAGGGGACAGCTGAACACTGAAGCTTTCTTT	CASSLDRGQLNTEAFF
-	TRBJ2-3	TRBV7-9	-	TGTGCCAGCAGCTTAGGTGCGCGGGGAACAGATACGCAGTATTTT	CASSLGARGTDTQYF
TRBD1	TRBJ1-2	TRBV6-5	-	TGTGCCAGCAGTTACTCGTCGGGACAGGGGTTCTATGGCTACACCTTC	CASSYSSGQGFYGYTF
-	TRBJ1-1	TRBV10-3	-	TGTGCCATCAGTGAGTCGAAGTCAGGCCCAGGGGACACTGAAGCTTTCTTT	CAISESKSGPGDTEAFF
-	TRBJ2-7	TRBV3-1/TRBV3-2	-	TGTGCCAGCAGCCACCTCCTCTCCGGGACACAAGACTTC	CASSHLLSGTQDF
-	TRBJ1-1	TRBV3-1/TRBV3-2	few	TGTGCCAGCAGCCAAGTCGAGGGTAGGTGGGCTTTCTTT	CASSQVEGRWAFF
-	TRBJ1-1	TRBV7-9	once	TGTGCCAGCAGCTCTCCCACTGAAGCTTTCTTT	CASSSPTEAFF
-	TRBJ1-4	TRBV5-1	-	TGCGCCAGCAGCGGGCCCGGAGTGAGGGCGCGTGAAAAACTGTTTTTT	CASSGPGVRAREKLFF
TRBD2	TRBJ2-2	TRBV28	-	TGTGCCAGCAGTTCACTAGCGGCCCCCAACACCGGGGAGCTGTTTTTT	CASSSLAAPNTGELFF
TRBD2	TRBJ2-3	TRBV19	few	TGTGCCAGTAGTCCGTCGGGACTAGCGGGGGGTACTAGCACAGATACGCAGTATTTT	CASSPSGLAGGTSTDTQYF
TRBD2	TRBJ2-7	TRBV28	-	TGTGCCAGCACCCGGACTAGCGGGGGCGAGCAGTACTTC	CASTRTSGGEQYF
-	TRBJ1-4	TRBV30	-	TGTGCCTGGAGTGTCCATAGGAGGGAGAGGTGGGGAACTAATGAAAAACTGTTTTTT	CAWSVHRRERWGTNEKLFF